Following are 10 T cell receptor beta chains from one sample sequenced in a study of PD-1 blockade in classical Hodgkin lymphoma. In every patient, relapse followed autologous stem cell transplantation, while exposure to brentuximab vedotin differed. Repertoires were generated with immunoSEQ multiplex PCR, while TCRdb's copy carries only in-frame clones and drops some. Of nearly 55,000 clones in the sample, over 70% were seen once. Source: peripheral blood mononuclear cells (PBMCs), taken at baseline. These receptors originate from a human donor with classical Hodgkin lymphoma.

This clone has only one observation. V is TRBV2 and J is TRBJ2-5; 9 bases map to TRBD2. Per germline, CDR1 SNHLY and CDR2 FYNNEI. With V trimmed by 4 bases and J by 1 base, 10 bases remained unmatched. The CDR3 is 17 amino acids. In DNA, the CDR3 is TGTGCCAGCAGTGTCAGAACCGGACTAGCGCGCCAAGAGACCCAGTACTTC. Its translation: CASSVRTGLARQETQYF.

The CDR3 spells CASSMGPYGYTF. The CDR3 nucleotides read TGTGCCAGTAGTATGGGCCCCTATGGCTACACCTTC. The chain is built from TRBV19 and TRBJ1-2, with D unclear. The CDR3 runs 12 residues. Looked up from germline, CDR1 is LNHDA and CDR2 is SQIVND (reference sequence). V lost 3 bases to trimming and J lost 4 bases, with 6 bases between them.

V and J are TRBV7-8 and TRBJ2-1; the D gene is possibly TRBD1 (5 bases). The length of the CDR3 is 19 residues. The germline CDR1 and CDR2 sequences are SGHVS and FQNEAQ. V gave up 0 bases and J gave up 1 base, with 19 bases separating them. CDR3 region: CASSLALMGRQGSYNEQFF. The CDR3 region has the DNA TGTGCCAGCAGCTTAGCGCTAATGGGGCGCCAGGGATCCTACAATGAGCAGTTCTTC.

The rearrangement uses TRBV6-4 and TRBJ1-2; 7 nucleotides match TRBD1. CDR1 is MRHNA, CDR2 SNTAGT, per germline. The CDR3 runs 13 residues. J gave up 7 bases and V 7 bases, and 9 bases lay outside the gene matches. DNA of the CDR3: TGTGCCAGCATCAGAAGGGGGCGCACTGGCTACACCTTC. It specifies CASIRRGRTGYTF.

In its sample, this clone was seen a few times. This chain links TRBV29-1 with TRBJ1-2; D is uncertain. The CDR3 contains 13 residues. Germline CDR1 and CDR2: SQVTM and ANQGSEA. V was cut by 2 bases and J by 0 bases, with 7 bases left in between. The CDR3 loop is CSVEMETNYGYTF. In nucleotides, the CDR3 is TGCAGCGTTGAAATGGAGACTAACTATGGCTACACCTTC.

The chain uses TRBV19 and TRBJ2-3, with no clear D. Trimming took off 7 bases at V and 2 bases at J, with 13 bases between the two ends. The CDR3 spans 14 residues. The germline CDR1 and CDR2 sequences are LNHDA and SQIVND (reference sequence). The CDR3 DNA is TGTGCCAGTAACCTCTACCGCCCCACAGATACGCAGTATTTT. Protein sequence: CASNLYRPTDTQYF.

The gene calls are TRBV11-2 and TRBJ1-4; 9 bases line up with TRBD1. The V segment lost 1 base and the J segment 13 bases; nucleotides outside the gene matches: 22. The CDR3 totals 19 residues. Germline loops: CDR1 SGHAT, CDR2 FQNNGV. CDR3 bases: TGTGCCAGCAGCTTAGCGGGGACGCCCAGTTGGAGACAGGGGGGTGGACTGTTTTTT. Amino acids: CASSLAGTPSWRQGGGLFF.

The rearrangement links TRBV5-1 to TRBJ2-2, with D maybe TRBD1 (5 bases). Per the germline V gene, CDR1 is SGHRS and CDR2 is YFSETQ. The CDR3 sequence is 14 residues long. Trimming shortened V by 2 bases and J by 5 bases, and 10 bases separated the two germline ends. This CDR3 reads CASSFQSGTGELFF. As DNA, the CDR3 is TGCGCCAGCAGCTTTCAGTCAGGGACCGGGGAGCTGTTTTTT.

The chain joins TRBV10-3 to TRBJ1-2; D unresolved. This CDR3 comprises 14 residues. Looked up from germline, CDR1 is ENHRY and CDR2 is SYGVKD. V was cut by 7 bases and J by 3 bases, with 15 bases left in between. CDR3 sequence: CAINAPPNYYGYTF. The CDR3 nucleotides read TGTGCCATCAATGCCCCACCTAATTACTATGGCTACACCTTC.

The V call is TRBV4-1, the J call TRBJ1-1; no firm D call. V was pared by 2 bases and J by 0 bases, with 7 bases between. Germline V gene data show CDR1 as MGHRA and CDR2 as YSYEKL. The CDR3 sequence is 14 residues long. In nucleotides, the CDR3 is TGCGCCAGCAGCCAAAAGCCAATGAACACTGAAGCTTTCTTT. Its protein is CASSQKPMNTEAFF.